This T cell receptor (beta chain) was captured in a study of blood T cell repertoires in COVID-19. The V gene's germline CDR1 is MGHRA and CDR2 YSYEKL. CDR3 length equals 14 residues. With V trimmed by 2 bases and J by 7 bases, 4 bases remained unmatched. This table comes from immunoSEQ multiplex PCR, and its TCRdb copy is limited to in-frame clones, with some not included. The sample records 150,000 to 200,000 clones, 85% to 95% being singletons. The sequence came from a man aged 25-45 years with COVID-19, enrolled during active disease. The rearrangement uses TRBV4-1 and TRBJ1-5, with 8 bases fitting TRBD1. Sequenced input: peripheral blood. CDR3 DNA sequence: TGCGCCAGCAGCCAATCAGGGGGCGGGCAGCCCCAGCATTTT. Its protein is CASSQSGGGQPQHF.